This T cell receptor beta chain is drawn from a study of blood T cell repertoires in COVID-19. Turning to the study itself: The United States, Italy and Spain supplied acute and convalescent COVID-19 samples.

V lost 2 bases to trimming and J lost 9 bases, with 17 bases between them. The CDR3 runs to 15 residues. Germline lookup yields CDR1 SNHLY and CDR2 FYNNEI. The method was immunoSEQ multiplex PCR; TCRdb's version includes in-frame clones alone and lacks a portion of them. Here the sample spans some 58,000 clones, around nine tenths being singletons. The sequenced sample was peripheral blood. The receptor comes from a middle-aged man with acute or convalescent COVID-19. This chain connects TRBV2 to TRBJ1-5; D perhaps matches TRBD1 (5 bases). As DNA, the CDR3 is TGTGCCAGCAGTGAACTTACCAGGGCTGTACGGCCCCAGCATTTT. Protein sequence: CASSELTRAVRPQHF.